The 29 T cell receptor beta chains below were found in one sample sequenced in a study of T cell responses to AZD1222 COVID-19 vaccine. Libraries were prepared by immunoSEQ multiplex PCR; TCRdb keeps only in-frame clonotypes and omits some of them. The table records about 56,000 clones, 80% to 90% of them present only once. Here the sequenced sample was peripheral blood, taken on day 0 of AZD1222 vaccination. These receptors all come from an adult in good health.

The CDR3 here is CASSTDRAPGNTIYF. The CDR3, as DNA: TGTGCCAGCAGCACCGACAGGGCTCCTGGAAACACCATATATTTT. The gene calls are TRBV5-4 and TRBJ1-3; 7 bases are a match to TRBD1. Germline CDR1 reads SGHNT; CDR2 reads YYREEE (reference sequence). V lost 4 bases, J lost 2 bases, and 6 bases stayed unmatched. CDR3 length: 15 residues.

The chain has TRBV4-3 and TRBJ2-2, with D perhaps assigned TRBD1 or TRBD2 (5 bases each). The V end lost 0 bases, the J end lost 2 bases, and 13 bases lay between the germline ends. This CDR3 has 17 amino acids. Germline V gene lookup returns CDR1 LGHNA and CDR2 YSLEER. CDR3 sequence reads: CASSQDYTGLNTGELFF. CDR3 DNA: TGCGCCAGCAGCCAAGATTACACGGGGCTCAACACCGGGGAGCTGTTTTTT.

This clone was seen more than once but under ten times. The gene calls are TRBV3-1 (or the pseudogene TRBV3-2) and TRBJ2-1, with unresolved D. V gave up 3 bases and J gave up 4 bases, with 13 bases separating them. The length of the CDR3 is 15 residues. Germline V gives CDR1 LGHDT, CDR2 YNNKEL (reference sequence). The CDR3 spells CASSHSGLGYNEQFF. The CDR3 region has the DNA TGTGCCAGCAGCCACTCCGGGTTGGGGTACAATGAGCAGTTCTTC.

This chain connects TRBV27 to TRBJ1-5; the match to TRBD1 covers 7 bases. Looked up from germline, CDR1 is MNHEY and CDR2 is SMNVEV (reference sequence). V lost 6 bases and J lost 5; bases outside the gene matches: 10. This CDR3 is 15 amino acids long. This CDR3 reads CASRRNRDSHQPQHF. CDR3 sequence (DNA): TGTGCCAGCAGACGAAACCGGGACAGTCATCAGCCCCAGCATTTT.

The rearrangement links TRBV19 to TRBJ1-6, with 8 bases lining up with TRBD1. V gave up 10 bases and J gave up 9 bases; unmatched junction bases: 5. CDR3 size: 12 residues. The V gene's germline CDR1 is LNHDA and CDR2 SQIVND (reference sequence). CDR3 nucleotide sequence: TGTGCCACCGCACAGGGGGGTTCACCCCTCCACTTT. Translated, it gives CATAQGGSPLHF. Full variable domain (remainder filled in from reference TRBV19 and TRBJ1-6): DGGITQSPKYLFRKEGQNVTLSCEQNLNHDAMYWYRQDPGQGLRLIYYSQIVNDFQKGDIAEGYSVSREKKESFPLTVTSAQKNPTAFYLCATAQGGSPLHFGNGTRLTVT.

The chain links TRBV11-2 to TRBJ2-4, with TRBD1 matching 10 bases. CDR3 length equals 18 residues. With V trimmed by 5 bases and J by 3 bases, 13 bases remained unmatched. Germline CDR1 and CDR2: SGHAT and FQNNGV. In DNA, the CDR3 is TGTGCCAGCAGCCCTCAACCCGGGACAGGGGCGGGCAAAAACATTCAGTACTTC. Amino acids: CASSPQPGTGAGKNIQYF. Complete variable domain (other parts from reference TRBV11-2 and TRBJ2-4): EAGVAQSPRYKIIEKRQSVAFWCNPISGHATLYWYQQILGQGPKLLIQFQNNGVVDDSQLPKDRFSAERLKGVDSTLKIQPAKLEDSAVYLCASSPQPGTGAGKNIQYFGAGTRLSVL.

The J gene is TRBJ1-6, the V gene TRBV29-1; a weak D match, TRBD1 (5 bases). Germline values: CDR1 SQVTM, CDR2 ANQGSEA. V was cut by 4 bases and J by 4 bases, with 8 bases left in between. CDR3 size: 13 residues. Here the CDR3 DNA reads TGCAGCGTTGCCTCAGGGTATAATTCACCCCTCCACTTT. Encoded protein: CSVASGYNSPLHF.

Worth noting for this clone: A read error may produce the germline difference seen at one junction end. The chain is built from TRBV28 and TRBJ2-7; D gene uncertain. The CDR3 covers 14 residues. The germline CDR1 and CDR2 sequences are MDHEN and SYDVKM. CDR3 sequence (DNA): TGTGCCAGCAGGTTATCAGGAGCCTCCTACGAGCAGTACTTC. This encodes CASRLSGASYEQYF.

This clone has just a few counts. The CDR3, as DNA: TGTGCCAGTAGCCGGGGAGAAGGCAATGAGCAGTTCTTC. It yields the protein CASSRGEGNEQFF. V usage is TRBV19 and J usage is TRBJ2-1; D is possibly TRBD2 (5 bases). The CDR3 covers 13 residues. Trimming took off 6 bases at V and 6 bases at J, with 12 bases between the two ends. Germline V CDR1 and CDR2: LNHDA, SQIVND (reference sequence).

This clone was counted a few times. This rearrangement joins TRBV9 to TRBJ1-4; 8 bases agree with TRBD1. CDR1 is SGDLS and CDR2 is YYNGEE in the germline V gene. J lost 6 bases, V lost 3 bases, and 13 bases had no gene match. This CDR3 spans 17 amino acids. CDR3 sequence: CASSGTGLSRLDEKLFF. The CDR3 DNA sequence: TGTGCCAGCAGCGGGACAGGGTTGAGCAGGCTTGATGAAAAACTGTTTTTT.

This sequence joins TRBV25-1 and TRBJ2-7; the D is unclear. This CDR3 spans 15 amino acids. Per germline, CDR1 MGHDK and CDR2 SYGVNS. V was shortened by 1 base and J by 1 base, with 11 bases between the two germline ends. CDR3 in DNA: TGTGCCAGCAGTGAATCGGGTTACAGTTCCTACGAGCAGTACTTC. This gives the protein CASSESGYSSYEQYF.

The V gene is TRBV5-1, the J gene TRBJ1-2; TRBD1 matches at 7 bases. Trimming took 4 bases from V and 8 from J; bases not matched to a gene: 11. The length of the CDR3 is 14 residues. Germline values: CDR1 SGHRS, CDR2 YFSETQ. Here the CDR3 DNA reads TGCGCCAGCAGCAACCAGAGACAGGGCCTAGGCTACACCTTC. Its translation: CASSNQRQGLGYTF.

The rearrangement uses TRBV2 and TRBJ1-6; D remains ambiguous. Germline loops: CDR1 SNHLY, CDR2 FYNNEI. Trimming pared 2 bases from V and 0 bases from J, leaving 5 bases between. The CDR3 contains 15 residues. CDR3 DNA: TGTGCCAGCAGTGAACGGGCCTCCTATAATTCACCCCTCCACTTT. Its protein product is CASSERASYNSPLHF.

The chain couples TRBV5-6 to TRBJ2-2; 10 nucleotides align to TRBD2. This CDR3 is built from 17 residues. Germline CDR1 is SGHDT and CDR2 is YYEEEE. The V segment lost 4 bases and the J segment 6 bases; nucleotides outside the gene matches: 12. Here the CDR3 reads CASSRPGVAGGSGELFF. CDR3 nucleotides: TGTGCCAGCAGCCGACCAGGGGTAGCGGGAGGATCCGGGGAGCTGTTTTTT.

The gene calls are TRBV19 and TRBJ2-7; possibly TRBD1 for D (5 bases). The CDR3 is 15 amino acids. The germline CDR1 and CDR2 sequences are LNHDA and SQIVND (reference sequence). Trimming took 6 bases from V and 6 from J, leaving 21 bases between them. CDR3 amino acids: CASSTGQRHFTEQYF. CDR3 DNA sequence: TGTGCCAGTAGCACTGGACAAAGACATTTTACCGAGCAGTACTTC.

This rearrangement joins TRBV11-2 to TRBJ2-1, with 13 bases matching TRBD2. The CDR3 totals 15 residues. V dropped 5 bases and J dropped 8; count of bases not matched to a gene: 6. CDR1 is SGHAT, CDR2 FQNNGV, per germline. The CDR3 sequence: CASSRLAGGVDEQFF. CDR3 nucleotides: TGTGCCAGCAGCCGACTAGCGGGAGGAGTGGATGAGCAGTTCTTC.

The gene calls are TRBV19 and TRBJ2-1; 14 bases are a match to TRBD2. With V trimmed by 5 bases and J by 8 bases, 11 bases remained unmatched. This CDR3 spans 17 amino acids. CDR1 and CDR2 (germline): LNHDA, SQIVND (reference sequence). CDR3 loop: CASSFSGTSGSIDEQFF. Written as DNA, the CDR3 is TGTGCCAGTAGTTTTAGCGGGACTAGCGGGAGTATCGATGAGCAGTTCTTC.

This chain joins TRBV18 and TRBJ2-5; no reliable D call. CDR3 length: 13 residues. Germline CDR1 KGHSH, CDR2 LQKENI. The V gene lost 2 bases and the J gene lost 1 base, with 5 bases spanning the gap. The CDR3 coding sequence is TGTGCCAGCTCACCAGGACCCCAAGAGACCCAGTACTTC. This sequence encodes CASSPGPQETQYF. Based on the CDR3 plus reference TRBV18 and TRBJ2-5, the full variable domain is NAGVMQNPRHLVRRRGQEARLRCSPMKGHSHVYWYRQLPEEGLKFMVYLQKENIIDESGMPKERFSAEFPKEGPSILRIQQVVRGDSAAYFCASSPGPQETQYFGPGTRLLVL.

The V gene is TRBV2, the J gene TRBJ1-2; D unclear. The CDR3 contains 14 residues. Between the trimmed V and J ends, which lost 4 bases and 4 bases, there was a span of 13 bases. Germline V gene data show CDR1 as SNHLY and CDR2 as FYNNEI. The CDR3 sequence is CASSVLGLGYGYTF. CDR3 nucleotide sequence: TGTGCCAGCAGTGTATTAGGCCTCGGCTATGGCTACACCTTC.

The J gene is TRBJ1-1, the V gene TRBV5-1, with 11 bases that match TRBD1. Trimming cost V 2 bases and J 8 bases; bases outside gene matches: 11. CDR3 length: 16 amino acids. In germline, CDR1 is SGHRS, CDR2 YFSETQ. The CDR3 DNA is TGCGCCAGCAGCTTTAGCGAGGGACAGGGGGTCCTCGAAGCTTTCTTT. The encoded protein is CASSFSEGQGVLEAFF.

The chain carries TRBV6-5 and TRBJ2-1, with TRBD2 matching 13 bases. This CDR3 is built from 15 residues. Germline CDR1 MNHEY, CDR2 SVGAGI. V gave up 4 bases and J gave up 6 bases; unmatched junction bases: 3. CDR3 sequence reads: CASSSLAGGGNEQFF. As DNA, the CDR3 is TGTGCCAGCAGTTCACTAGCGGGAGGGGGCAATGAGCAGTTCTTC.

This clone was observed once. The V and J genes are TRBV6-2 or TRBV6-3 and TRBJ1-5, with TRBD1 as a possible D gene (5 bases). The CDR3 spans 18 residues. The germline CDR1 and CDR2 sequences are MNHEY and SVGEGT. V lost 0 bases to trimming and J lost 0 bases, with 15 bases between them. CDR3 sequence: CASSYSSLGHPSNQPQHF. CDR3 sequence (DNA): TGTGCCAGCAGTTACTCGAGCCTCGGACACCCTAGCAATCAGCCCCAGCATTTT.

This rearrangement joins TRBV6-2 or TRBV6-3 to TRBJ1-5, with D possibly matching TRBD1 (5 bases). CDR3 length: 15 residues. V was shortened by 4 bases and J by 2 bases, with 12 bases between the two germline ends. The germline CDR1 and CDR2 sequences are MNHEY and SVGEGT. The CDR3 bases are TGTGCCAGCAGTTGGCGGGGGGTTGGCAATCAGCCCCAGCATTTT. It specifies CASSWRGVGNQPQHF.

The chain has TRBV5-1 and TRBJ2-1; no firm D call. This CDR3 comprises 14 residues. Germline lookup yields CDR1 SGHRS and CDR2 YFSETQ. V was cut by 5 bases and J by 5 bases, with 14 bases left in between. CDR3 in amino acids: CASRPLGMNNEQFF. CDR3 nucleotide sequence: TGCGCCAGCAGACCCTTGGGTATGAACAATGAGCAGTTCTTC.

CDR3 sequence reads: CASSLEGTGELFF. The CDR3 region has the DNA TGTGCCAGCAGTTTGGAGGGCACCGGGGAGCTGTTTTTT. The chain uses TRBV6-5 and TRBJ2-2, with a possible D match to TRBD2 (6 bases). Germline values: CDR1 MNHEY, CDR2 SVGAGI. Trimming removed 4 bases from V and 4 bases from J, with 7 bases in between. This CDR3 has 13 residues.

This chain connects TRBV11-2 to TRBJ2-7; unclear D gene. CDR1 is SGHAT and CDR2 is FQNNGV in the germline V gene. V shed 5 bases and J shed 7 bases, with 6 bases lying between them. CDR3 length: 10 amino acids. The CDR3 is CASSRAEQYF. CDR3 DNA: TGTGCCAGCAGCCGTGCTGAGCAGTACTTC.

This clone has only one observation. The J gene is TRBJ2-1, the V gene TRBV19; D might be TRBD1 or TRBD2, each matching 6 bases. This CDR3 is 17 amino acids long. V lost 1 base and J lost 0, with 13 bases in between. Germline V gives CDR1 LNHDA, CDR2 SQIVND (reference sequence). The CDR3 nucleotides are TGTGCCAGTAGTATAGCGGGGGCGACAAGCTCCTACAATGAGCAGTTCTTC. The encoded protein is CASSIAGATSSYNEQFF.

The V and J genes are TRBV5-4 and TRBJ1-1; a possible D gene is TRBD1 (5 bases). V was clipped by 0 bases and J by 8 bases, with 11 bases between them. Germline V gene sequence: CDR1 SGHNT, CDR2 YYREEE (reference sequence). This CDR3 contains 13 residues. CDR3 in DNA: TGTGCCAGCAGCTTGGCCGGGGGAGGGGAAGCTTTCTTT. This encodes CASSLAGGGEAFF.

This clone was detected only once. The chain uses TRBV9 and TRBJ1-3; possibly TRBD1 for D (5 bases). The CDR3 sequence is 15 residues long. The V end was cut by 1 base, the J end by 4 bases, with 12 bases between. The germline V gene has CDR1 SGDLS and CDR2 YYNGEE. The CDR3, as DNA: TGTGCCAGCAGCGTATTCCGGGACGGAGGAAACACCATATATTTT. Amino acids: CASSVFRDGGNTIYF.